This T cell receptor beta chain was captured by sequencing in a study of graft-versus-host responses after intestinal transplantation. From germline, CDR1 is KGHSH and CDR2 LQKENI. This CDR3 region has 16 residues. Trimming pared 0 bases from V and 0 bases from J, leaving 12 bases between. The repertoire was sequenced with immunoSEQ multiplex PCR; TCRdb's copy has only in-frame clones and lacks some. Among around 96,000 clones listed, roughly 90% were seen once. The receptor comes from a human patient who received an intestinal transplant, so some T cells may come from the graft donor. The sequences come from PBMCs, collected about 450 days after intestinal transplant. The chain links TRBV18 to TRBJ2-7; the D gene is possibly TRBD2 (7 bases). CDR3 protein: CASSPPRGPFSYEQYF. The CDR3, as DNA: TGTGCCAGCTCACCACCGCGGGGGCCCTTCTCCTACGAGCAGTACTTC.